This passage covers 5 T cell receptor beta chains from one sample sequenced in a study of CD8 T cells in ankylosing spondylitis. Regarding the study as a whole: Characteristic of ankylosing spondylitis blood, it appeared, was a TCR beta motif comprising roughly eight highly homologous variants.

TCRdb passed the 5' RACE reads through MiXCR, listing each CDR3 protein once. The table lists fewer than 400,000 distinct CDR3 sequences, roughly 8% of them singletons. For these receptors, no antigen is known. The sample taken for sequencing was blood, either unsorted or a sorted T cell fraction (not recorded which). All receptors derive from a male donor with ankylosing spondylitis.

The chain is built from TRBV12-3 or TRBV12-4 and TRBJ2-7, with 13 positions matching TRBD2. This CDR3 has 16 amino acids. V dropped 6 bases and J dropped 3; count of bases not matched to a gene: 8. For the CDR3, the DNA is TGTGCCAGCAGCTCGCCAAGGACTAGCGGGAGCTACGAGCAGTACTTC. Amino acid sequence: CASSSPRTSGSYEQYF.

This chain joins TRBV7-9 and TRBJ2-5; D is undetermined. The ends were cut back, 5 bases at V and 5 bases at J, with 15 bases in the middle. Germline V gene data show CDR1 as SEHNR and CDR2 as FQNEAQ (reference sequence). The CDR3 has 14 residues. DNA of the CDR3: TGTGCCAGCAGCCAATCCCTAACCGGGGAGACCCAGTACTTC. Amino acids: CASSQSLTGETQYF.

The chain joins TRBV10-3 to TRBJ2-1, with 8 nucleotides matching TRBD2. Germline trimming cut 7 bases from V and 0 bases from J; bases unmatched to any gene: 5. The CDR3 length is 15 residues. CDR1 and CDR2 (germline): ENHRY, SYGVKD. The CDR3 DNA is TGTGCCATCATGCGTAGCGGGAACTCCTACAATGAGCAGTTCTTC. Protein sequence: CAIMRSGNSYNEQFF.

The chain has TRBV5-4 and TRBJ2-7; D assignment may be TRBD1 or TRBD2 (5 bases each). Germline CDR1 is SGHNT and CDR2 is YYREEE (reference sequence). This CDR3 has 14 amino acids. The germline V and J ends were trimmed by 2 bases and 7 bases, with 16 bases remaining between them. The CDR3 loop reads CASSFRDLTGEQYF. The DNA of the CDR3 is TGTGCCAGCAGCTTTCGGGACCTTACGGGAGAGCAGTACTTC.

There are a few counts of this clonotype. The chain joins TRBV7-9 to TRBJ1-1; 8 bases are shared with TRBD1. The trim removed 5 bases at V and 5 bases at J, leaving 7 bases unmatched. Germline assignment: CDR1 SEHNR and CDR2 FQNEAQ (reference sequence). This CDR3 has 14 residues. CDR3 nucleotide sequence: TGTGCCAGCAGCCCACAGGGGGTTGCGACTGAAGCTTTCTTT. It specifies CASSPQGVATEAFF.